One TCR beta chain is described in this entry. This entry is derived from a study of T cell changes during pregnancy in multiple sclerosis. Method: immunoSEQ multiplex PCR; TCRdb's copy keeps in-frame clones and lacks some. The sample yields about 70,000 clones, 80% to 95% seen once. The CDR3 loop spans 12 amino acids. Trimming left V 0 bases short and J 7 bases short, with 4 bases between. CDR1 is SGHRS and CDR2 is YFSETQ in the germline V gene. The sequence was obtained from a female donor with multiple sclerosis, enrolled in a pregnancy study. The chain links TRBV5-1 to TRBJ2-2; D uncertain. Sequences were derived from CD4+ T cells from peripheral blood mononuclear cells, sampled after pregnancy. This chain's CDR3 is CASSLDIGELFF. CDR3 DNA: TGCGCCAGCAGCTTGGATATCGGGGAGCTGTTTTTT.